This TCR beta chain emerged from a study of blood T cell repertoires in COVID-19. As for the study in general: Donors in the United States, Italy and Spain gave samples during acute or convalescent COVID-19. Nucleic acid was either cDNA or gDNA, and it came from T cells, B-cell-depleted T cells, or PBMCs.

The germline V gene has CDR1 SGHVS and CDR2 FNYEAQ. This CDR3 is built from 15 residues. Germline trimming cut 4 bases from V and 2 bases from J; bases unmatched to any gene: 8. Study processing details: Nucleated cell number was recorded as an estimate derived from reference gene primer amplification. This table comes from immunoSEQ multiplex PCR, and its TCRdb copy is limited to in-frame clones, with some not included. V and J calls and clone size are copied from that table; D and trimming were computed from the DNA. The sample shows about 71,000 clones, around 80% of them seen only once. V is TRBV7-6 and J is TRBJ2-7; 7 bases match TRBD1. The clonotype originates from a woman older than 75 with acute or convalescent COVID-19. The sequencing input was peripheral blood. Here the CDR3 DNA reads TGTGCCAGCAGCTCCGCCCGGGACAGCACCTACGAGCAGTACTTC. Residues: CASSSARDSTYEQYF.